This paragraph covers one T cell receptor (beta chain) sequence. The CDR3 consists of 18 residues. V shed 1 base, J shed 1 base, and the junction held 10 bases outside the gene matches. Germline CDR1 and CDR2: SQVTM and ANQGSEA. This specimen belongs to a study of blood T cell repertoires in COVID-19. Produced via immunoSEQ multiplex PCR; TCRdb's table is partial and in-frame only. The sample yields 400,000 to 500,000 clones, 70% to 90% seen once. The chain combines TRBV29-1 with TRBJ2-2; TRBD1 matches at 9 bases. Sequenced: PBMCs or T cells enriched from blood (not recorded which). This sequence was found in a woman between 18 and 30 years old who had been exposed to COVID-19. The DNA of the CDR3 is TGCAGCGTTGAAGGAGTAGGGGACAGGGACTGGAACACCGGGGAGCTGTTTTTT. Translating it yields CSVEGVGDRDWNTGELFF.